Shown below are 5 T cell receptor beta chains from a single sample sequenced in a study of radiotherapy plus CTLA-4 blockade in lung cancer. Data came from immunoSEQ multiplex PCR; TCRdb stores just in-frame clones and leaves some out. The table has about 64,000 clones, 65% to 80% seen once; the top ten hold about 8.3%. Sequences were derived from peripheral blood, sampled from a patient treated with radiotherapy plus ipilimumab. The receptors derive from a human donor with non-small cell lung cancer whose response to radiotherapy plus ipilimumab could not be evaluated.

Only a few counts were recorded for this clone. The chain employs TRBV5-1 and TRBJ2-5; 11 bases align to TRBD2. V dropped 4 bases and J dropped 5; count of bases not matched to a gene: 10. The CDR3 has 16 residues. The germline V gene has CDR1 SGHRS and CDR2 YFSETQ. The CDR3 coding sequence is TGCGCCAGCAGCCCGGGAGCGACTAGCGGGGATGAGACCCAGTACTTC. It specifies CASSPGATSGDETQYF.

The gene calls are TRBV7-2 and TRBJ1-2; a possible D gene is TRBD1 (5 bases). Looked up from germline, CDR1 is SGHTA and CDR2 is FQGNSA. V was pared by 2 bases and J by 0 bases, with 13 bases between. The CDR3 spans 16 residues. In nucleotides, the CDR3 is TGTGCCAGCAGCTTAACGACGGGGGTAGCTAACTATGGCTACACCTTC. Its translation is CASSLTTGVANYGYTF. The variable domain in full, completed from reference TRBV7-2 and TRBJ1-2, reads GAGVSQSPSNKVTEKGKDVELRCDPISGHTALYWYRQSLGQGLEFLIYFQGNSAPDKSGLPSDRFSAERTGGSVSTLTIQRTQQEDSAVYLCASSLTTGVANYGYTFGSGTRLTVV.

The V and J genes are TRBV7-9 and TRBJ2-1; 14 positions agree with TRBD2. Trimming took 5 bases from V and 4 from J; bases not matched to a gene: 7. The CDR3 runs 17 residues. Germline-derived CDR1 and CDR2 are SEHNR and FQNEAQ (reference sequence). CDR3 sequence (DNA): TGTGCCAGCAGCCAGACTAGCGGGAGGGTTATTTACAATGAGCAGTTCTTC. This sequence encodes CASSQTSGRVIYNEQFF.

The rearrangement uses TRBV5-1 and TRBJ2-5; 9 nucleotides agree with TRBD2. The CDR3 runs 15 residues. Per the germline V gene, CDR1 is SGHRS and CDR2 is YFSETQ. The trim removed 4 bases at V and 4 bases at J, leaving 8 bases unmatched. DNA for the CDR3: TGCGCCAGCAGCCTCTCGACTAGCGGAGGAGAGACCCAGTACTTC. It is translated as CASSLSTSGGETQYF.

The rearrangement joins TRBV30 to TRBJ1-6, with unresolved D. Per germline, CDR1 GTSNPN and CDR2 SVGIG (reference sequence). This CDR3 comprises 14 residues. Trimming stripped 0 bases from V and 5 bases from J, with 8 bases between. CDR3 nucleotides: TGTGCCTGGAGTGTAGTACAGAATAATTCACCCCTCCACTTT. This encodes CAWSVVQNNSPLHF.